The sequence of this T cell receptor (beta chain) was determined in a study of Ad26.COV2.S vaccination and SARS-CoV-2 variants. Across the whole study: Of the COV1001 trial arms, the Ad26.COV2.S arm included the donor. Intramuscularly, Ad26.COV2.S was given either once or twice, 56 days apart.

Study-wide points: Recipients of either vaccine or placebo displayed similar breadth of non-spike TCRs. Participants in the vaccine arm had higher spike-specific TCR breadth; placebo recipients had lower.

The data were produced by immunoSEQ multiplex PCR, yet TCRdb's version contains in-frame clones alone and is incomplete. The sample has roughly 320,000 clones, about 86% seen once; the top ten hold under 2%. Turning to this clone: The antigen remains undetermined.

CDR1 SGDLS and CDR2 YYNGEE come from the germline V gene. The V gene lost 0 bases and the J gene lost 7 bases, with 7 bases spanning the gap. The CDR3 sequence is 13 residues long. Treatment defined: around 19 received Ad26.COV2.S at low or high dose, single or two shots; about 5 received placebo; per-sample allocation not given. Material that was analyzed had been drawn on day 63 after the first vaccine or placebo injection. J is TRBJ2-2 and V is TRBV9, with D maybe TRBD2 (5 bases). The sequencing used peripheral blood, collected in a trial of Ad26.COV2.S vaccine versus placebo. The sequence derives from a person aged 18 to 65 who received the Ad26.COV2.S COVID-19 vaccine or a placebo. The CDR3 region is CASSVVGVGELFF. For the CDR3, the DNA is TGTGCCAGCAGCGTAGTCGGGGTCGGGGAGCTGTTTTTT.